The entry below describes one T cell receptor (beta chain). This clonotype occurred a few times. Its specific antigen is unknown. Base-call qualities are not available, and no considerably larger clone is one nucleotide away. The source of the sample is a study of neurological immune-mediated disorders (dated by TCRdb to about 2019). For the wider study: Among the roughly 35 multiple sclerosis patients, relapsing-remitting MS accounted for some 30 and secondary progressive MS accounted for 3. Peripheral blood TCR-beta repertoires from HTLV-I-associated myelopathy (HAM/TSP) patients, multiple sclerosis patients and healthy controls were compared by UMI-based sequencing. The roughly 100 TCR-beta libraries included longitudinal samples, technical triplicates and paired sorted CD4+ and CD8+ T-cell subsets alongside PBMC samples. The cohort comprised about 71 subjects: around 15 HAM/TSP patients, 35 or so multiple sclerosis patients and 20 healthy controls.

cDNA synthesis used template-switch 5'RACE with a primer carrying a 10-nucleotide random unique molecular identifier tagging each TCR transcript. Every sequencing run covered 15-18 subjects and yielded more than 160 million TCR-beta sequences. The RNeasy kit was used for extraction of total RNA. The KAPA Real-time Library Amplification kit was used to amplify TCR-beta VDJ regions with primers for the TCR constant region and the 5'RACE anchor. Sample indexes and Illumina adaptors were added in a first PCR, after which library yield was increased in a second PCR. After Ampure bead purification, the roughly 650 bp TCR product was size-selected on a 2% E-gel SizeSelection system. Before pooling, library quality was assessed on a Bioanalyzer, concentration was determined with Qubit, and library quantification was performed with the Kapa Library Quantification kit. An Illumina HiSeq 2500 was used to sequence the libraries paired-end at 2 x 150 bp. To increase sequence diversity, roughly 24-32% phiX was spiked into each library pool. On the study's bioinformatics: Quality-filtered reads were processed with the UMI-based MiGEC pipeline, and over 80% of raw TCR sequences were removed by the MiGEC pipeline during error correction. IMGT germline references were used for aligning VDJ genes, and each clonotype was defined as a unique CDR3 amino acid sequence together with its V-J genes. Clonal expansion, Shannon diversity and CDR3 relatedness (CalcPairwiseDistances, ClusterSamples) were evaluated with VDJtools, and phylogenetic trees were built with CLCbio workbench. Expanded clones were defined as having at least 8 unique UMIs, based on coefficient-of-variation modelling across technical triplicates. TCRdb reworked the public reads: Q25 trimming with fastp, MiXCR clone assembly, productive beta chains retained. Rows matching on CDR3 protein sequence are summarized as one entry with the most common DNA and genes. The V and J calls here are based on TCRdb, not the publication. A total of fewer than 80,000 distinct CDR3 sequences appear in this sample, 4% to 6% of them only once. About 2.7% of the sample is held by the ten biggest clonotypes.

General study outcomes and caveats: No association of the MS cluster with clinical or MRI features was observed, and the need for larger cohorts was stated by the authors. TCR clonal expansion was highest in HAM/TSP patients and lowest in MS patients, with MS patients falling below even healthy controls. Expanded clones from different subjects shared no identical CDR3 amino acid sequences, which suggests that TCR-beta repertoires were private in all groups. Repertoires from 18 of 34 MS patients were grouped by phylogenetic analysis into a cluster of related CDR3 sequences, suggesting a possible repertoire-level signature.

A distance of 21 bases separates the germline ends of V and J, which lose 2 bases and 7 bases respectively. Reading the germline V gene (reference sequence) gives CDR1 DFQATT and CDR2 SNEGSKA. Its CDR3 holds 15 amino acids, cysteine through phenylalanine. The retained sequence is limited to the CDR3, 45 bases, with the frame set at the first base. For the unsorted PBMC libraries, 2 million PBMCs were stored in RNAlater at -80 degrees C until RNA extraction and were used to generate the libraries. The multiple sclerosis patients were enrolled in a US clinical protocol that used magnetic resonance imaging to evaluate disease progression. PBMCs were separated from peripheral blood using Ficoll-Hypaque density gradient centrifugation and then cryopreserved in liquid nitrogen.

The chain is assembled from TRBV20-1 and TRBJ2-7; the D element might be TRBD1 or TRBD2, as each aligns at 5 bases. This sequence was found in a woman aged 25 to 39 with multiple sclerosis. Specimen: PBMCs. The CDR3 region reads CSARNPGKGLEEQYF. The DNA sequence is TGCAGTGCTAGAAACCCGGGAAAGGGGCTCGAAGAGCAGTACTTC.